This is a list of T cell receptor beta chains from one sample in a study of cytomegalovirus exposure and HLA in healthy donors. The method was immunoSEQ multiplex PCR; TCRdb's version includes in-frame clones alone and lacks a portion of them. The table includes 60,000 to 90,000 clones, 55% to 80% detected once. The sample taken for sequencing was PBMCs. The receptors derive from a man aged 35 to 55 in good health and CMV-seropositive. Each CDR3 is given with its conserved first and last residue. A D gene is named only where the DNA matches it firmly. The size field is filled for only some rows; it gives once, few, many or a size class.

j_gene	abundance	v_gene	d_gene	CDR3nt	CDR3aa
TRBJ1-1	.	TRBV9	TRBD1	TGTGCCAGCAGCGCTGGACAGGAGGTCGCTTTCTTT	CASSAGQEVAFF
TRBJ1-1	.	TRBV2	TRBD1	TGTGCCAGCAGCAGGGACAGGGAAGCTTTCTTT	CASSRDREAFF
TRBJ1-1	few	TRBV28	TRBD1	TGTGCCAGCAGTTCAGGGGGGAGAACTGAAGCTTTCTTT	CASSSGGRTEAFF
TRBJ1-6	.	TRBV4-3	TRBD1	TGCGCCAGCAGCCAAGGTCCGGCGGGACAGGGGGATTCACCCCTCCACTTT	CASSQGPAGQGDSPLHF
TRBJ1-6	.	TRBV4-1	.	TGCGCCAGCAGCCAACGGGACTCCTATAATTCACCCCTCCACTTT	CASSQRDSYNSPLHF
TRBJ2-2	.	TRBV9	TRBD2	TGTGCCAGCAGCGTAAGGGCGGGGGGGATCACCGGGGAGCTGTTTTTT	CASSVRAGGITGELFF
TRBJ2-1	.	TRBV28	.	TGTGCCAGCAGTGTACAGGGGGGGTCCTACAATGAGCAGTTCTTC	CASSVQGGSYNEQFF
TRBJ1-1	.	TRBV7-9	.	TGTGCCAGCAGCTTGGAAGGGGGGAACACTGAAGCTTTCTTT	CASSLEGGNTEAFF
TRBJ2-1	few	TRBV5-4	TRBD1	TGTGCCAGCAGCCCCTCCTCCGGGACAGCCTACAATGAGCAGTTCTTC	CASSPSSGTAYNEQFF
TRBJ1-2	.	TRBV25-1	.	TGTGCCAGCAGTGCGCAGGGGCACCAAACTCAAGGCTACACCTTC	CASSAQGHQTQGYTF
TRBJ2-1	.	TRBV7-2	TRBD1	TGTGCCAGCAGCTCCACCAAGGGGACAGGGGGCAATGAGCAGTTCTTC	CASSSTKGTGGNEQFF
TRBJ2-7	.	TRBV5-1	TRBD1	TGCGCCAGCAGCGTTCTCGCAGGGGGCAGCGAGCAGTACTTC	CASSVLAGGSEQYF
TRBJ2-3	.	TRBV2	.	TGTGCCAGCAGTGCGGGACTTAGACCAGATACGCAGTATTTT	CASSAGLRPDTQYF
TRBJ2-5	.	TRBV5-1	.	TGCGCCAGCAGCTTAGCTCCAGTTCAGGCATCAGAGACCCAGTACTTC	CASSLAPVQASETQYF
TRBJ2-2	.	TRBV5-4	TRBD2	TGTGCCAGCAACCAGCCGGGACTAGCGGGAGAAGGGGTCACCGGGGAGCTGTTTTTT	CASNQPGLAGEGVTGELFF
TRBJ2-7	.	TRBV5-6	TRBD1	TGTGCCAGCAGCAATCCGGGACAGGGAAGGATAATTTCCTACGAGCAGTACTTC	CASSNPGQGRIISYEQYF
TRBJ2-7	few	TRBV2	TRBD1	TGTGCCAGCAGTGTAACAGGGGGGAGCTCCTACGAGCAGTACTTC	CASSVTGGSSYEQYF
TRBJ2-3	.	TRBV7-2	TRBD2	TGTGCCAGCTTTAGCGGGTTCTACACAGATACGCAGTATTTT	CASFSGFYTDTQYF
TRBJ2-5	few	TRBV28	.	TGTGCCAGCAGGGAAAGAGGGGGATGGGAGACCCAGTACTTC	CASRERGGWETQYF
TRBJ1-3	.	TRBV7-7	.	TGTGCTAGCAGCGCCGGGAGGGCTGGAAACACCATATATTTT	CASSAGRAGNTIYF
TRBJ1-5	.	TRBV2	TRBD1	TGTGCCAGCAGTGAAGCGGGACAGGGTTTTCAGCCCCAGCATTTT	CASSEAGQGFQPQHF
TRBJ2-3	once	TRBV19	.	TGTGCCACTCTGGGGGCTTGGGCAGATACGCAGTATTTT	CATLGAWADTQYF
TRBJ2-7	.	TRBV28	.	TGTGCCAGCAAGCGACCGCGGACACGCTCCTACGAGCAGTACTTC	CASKRPRTRSYEQYF
TRBJ1-3	few	TRBV19	.	TGTGCCAGCGACGGGGATCGTCTTGGAAACACCATATATTTT	CASDGDRLGNTIYF
TRBJ1-5	few	TRBV29-1	.	TGCAGCGTTGTGACAGGTGGCCTCAATCAGCCCCAGCATTTT	CSVVTGGLNQPQHF
TRBJ2-1	.	TRBV5-4	TRBD2	TGTGCCAGCAGCTTAGCGACTAGCGGGGCTTACAATGAGCAGTTCTTC	CASSLATSGAYNEQFF
TRBJ1-6	once	TRBV4-3	.	TGCGCCAGCAGCCAAGTGGCGGGATCGGTTTCACCCCTCCACTTT	CASSQVAGSVSPLHF
TRBJ2-1	.	TRBV6-4	TRBD2	TGTGCCAGCAGTGACTTTAGCGGGAGTAATAGGAATGAGCAGTTCTTC	CASSDFSGSNRNEQFF
TRBJ1-2	.	TRBV5-5	TRBD1	TGTGCCAGCAGCAGAGACAGGGCCTATGGCTACACCTTC	CASSRDRAYGYTF
TRBJ1-1	few	TRBV7-9	TRBD1	TGTGCCAGCAGCGAGGGACAGGGGCCCATGAGGGAAGCTTTCTTT	CASSEGQGPMREAFF
TRBJ2-7	.	TRBV30	.	TGTGCCTGGAGTTTGGTACACGACTACGAGCAGTACTTC	CAWSLVHDYEQYF
TRBJ2-7	.	TRBV5-1	.	TGCGCCAGCAGCGAGGGTAGCGCCTACGAGCAGTACTTC	CASSEGSAYEQYF
TRBJ1-1	.	TRBV14	TRBD1	TGTGCCAGCAGCCCCAGACAGGGAATTTTTGGGACTGAAGCTTTCTTT	CASSPRQGIFGTEAFF
TRBJ1-2	.	TRBV5-3	TRBD1	TGTGCCAGAAGAAGGAACAGGGGGCCTAACTATGGCTACACCTTC	CARRRNRGPNYGYTF
TRBJ1-2	.	TRBV28	.	TGTGCCAGCAGTGTCCAGGAGGATGGCTACACCTTC	CASSVQEDGYTF
TRBJ2-7	.	TRBV5-4	.	TGTGCCAGCAGCTTGGCTAACAGGGCTGGCTACGAGCAGTACTTC	CASSLANRAGYEQYF
TRBJ1-3	.	TRBV28	TRBD1	TGTGCCAGCAGGGACCGGGCAGGGGGTTCTGGAAACACCATATATTTT	CASRDRAGGSGNTIYF
TRBJ1-2	.	TRBV6-6	.	TGTGCCAGCAGTTACTCCAGGGAGGGCTATGGCTACACCTTC	CASSYSREGYGYTF
TRBJ2-4	once	TRBV29-1	TRBD1	TGCAGCGTTAGGGACAGGGGGCTAGGGGGCATTCAGTACTTC	CSVRDRGLGGIQYF
TRBJ2-2	.	TRBV5-1	TRBD1	TGCGCCAGCAGCGCAGGACAGGCCACCGGGGAGCTGTTTTTT	CASSAGQATGELFF
TRBJ1-1	few	TRBV5-4	.	TGTGCCAGCAGCTTGGGTCCGGTTCTGAACACTGAAGCTTTCTTT	CASSLGPVLNTEAFF
TRBJ2-5	.	TRBV28	.	TGTGCCAGCAGTTTAGGGTGGGTGCTGGGCAGACAAGAGACCCAGTACTTC	CASSLGWVLGRQETQYF
TRBJ1-5	once	TRBV30	TRBD1	TGTGCCTGGAGTGGGTTGACAGGGGGAAGCAATCAGCCCCAGCATTTT	CAWSGLTGGSNQPQHF
TRBJ2-1	.	TRBV2	.	TGTGCCAGCAGTCCCCGTTACCAGCTAGATGAGCAGTTCTTC	CASSPRYQLDEQFF
TRBJ1-3	.	TRBV2	.	TGTGCCAGCAGTGGGCTCAGGGTAGCTGGAAACACCATATATTTT	CASSGLRVAGNTIYF
TRBJ1-1	once	TRBV28	.	TGTGCCAGCAGGCCCGGTGGGACAAACACTGAAGCTTTCTTT	CASRPGGTNTEAFF
TRBJ1-2	few	TRBV30	.	TGTGCCTGGAGTGTCAGAACAGGCCTGTATGGCTACACCTTC	CAWSVRTGLYGYTF
TRBJ2-5	medium-sized	TRBV28	.	TGTGCCAGCAGTAGGGGTCAGGCGAGAGAGACCCAGTACTTC	CASSRGQARETQYF
TRBJ1-1	.	TRBV5-1	TRBD1	TGCGCCAGCAGCCCCCAGACAGGGGCATTGGGCACTGAAGCTTTCTTT	CASSPQTGALGTEAFF
TRBJ1-1	.	TRBV9	TRBD1	TGTGCCAGCAGCACGGGACAGCTGAACACTGAAGCTTTCTTT	CASSTGQLNTEAFF
TRBJ2-7	.	TRBV6-1	TRBD2	TGTGCCAGCAGTGAATCCAGCGGGAGGGCCTACGAGCAGTACTTC	CASSESSGRAYEQYF
TRBJ2-2	.	TRBV30	.	TGTGCCTGGAGAGATTCAGGGCCCACCGGGGAGCTGTTTTTT	CAWRDSGPTGELFF
TRBJ1-1	.	TRBV29-1	.	TGCAGCGTTGAGTCGGGGGGGCTAGGAACTGAAGCTTTCTTT	CSVESGGLGTEAFF
TRBJ1-5	many	TRBV15	.	TGTGCCACCAGCAGTTGGCCAGGGGATATTCAGCCCCAGCATTTT	CATSSWPGDIQPQHF
TRBJ2-1	.	TRBV7-8	.	TGTGCCAGCAGCTTAGGACGGGAGTCCTACAATGAGCAGTTCTTC	CASSLGRESYNEQFF
TRBJ1-6	.	TRBV7-8	.	TGTGCCAGCAGCCGGTGGACTGCTAGGGAGCCCCTCCACTTT	CASSRWTAREPLHF
TRBJ1-2	.	TRBV6-5	.	TGTGCCAGCAGTTACGGACAGAGGCGATATGGCTACACCTTC	CASSYGQRRYGYTF
TRBJ1-2	few	TRBV10-2	.	TGCGCCAGCAGTGAGTCGAACTTTGATGGCTACACCTTC	CASSESNFDGYTF